This T cell receptor (beta chain) is from a study of blood T cell repertoires in COVID-19. Turning to the study itself: Samples representing acute and convalescent COVID-19 were sourced from the United States, Italy and Spain.

Authors' data handling: For nucleated cells, counts were estimated from reference gene primer amplification. The method was immunoSEQ multiplex PCR; TCRdb's version includes in-frame clones alone and lacks a portion of them. The DNA was the basis for D and trimming; V, J and clone size are from that table. The sample has some 140,000 clones, about four fifths seen once. Trimming cost V 1 base and J 3 bases, with 9 bases left between them. The length of the CDR3 is 14 residues. Germline V gives CDR1 KGHSH, CDR2 LQKENI. The receptor was derived from a man aged 80 or over with acute or convalescent COVID-19. The source material was peripheral blood. The gene calls are TRBV18 and TRBJ2-5; D ambiguous. CDR3 loop: CASSPQRREETQYF. The CDR3 nucleotides read TGTGCCAGCTCACCACAACGACGGGAAGAGACCCAGTACTTC.